Listed below are T cell receptor beta chains from one sample, sequenced in a study of human CD8 memory T cell subsets. TCRdb reanalyzed the 5' RACE reads and collapses them to one entry per CDR3 protein, without DNA. The sample totals 7,000 to 8,500 distinct CDR3 sequences. Sequenced material: CD8+ T cells from PBMCs. The receptors shown here come from a human donor in good health. Both conserved end residues are part of each CDR3. Clone size is shown for a subset of rows, as once, few, many or a class of expanded clone.

cdr3_aa: CASTPGGLQPQHF
j_call: TRBJ1-5
v_call: TRBV6-1
clone_size: NA

cdr3_aa: CASSPLWVSGGSYNEQFF
j_call: TRBJ2-1
v_call: TRBV12-3/TRBV12-4
clone_size: medium-sized

cdr3_aa: CSVVPLVSYNEQFF
j_call: TRBJ2-1
v_call: TRBV29-1
clone_size: medium-sized

cdr3_aa: CASSPGPNYEQYF
j_call: TRBJ2-7
v_call: TRBV7-6
clone_size: large

cdr3_aa: CASSPLGGSYEQYF
j_call: TRBJ2-7
v_call: TRBV27
clone_size: NA